Detailed here is one TCR beta chain. This sample was included in a study of cytotoxic CD8 clonotypes in ibrutinib-treated CLL. With 2 bases clipped from V and 3 bases from J, the junction kept 7 bases outside the gene matches. The CDR3 totals 15 residues. Germline CDR1 and CDR2: MRHNA and SNTAGT. The repertoire was sequenced with immunoSEQ multiplex PCR; TCRdb's copy has only in-frame clones and lacks some. The table lists around 250,000 clones, 70% of them singletons. This chain uses TRBV6-4 with TRBJ2-7, with 7 bases aligning to TRBD1. Sequences were derived from PBMCs, sampled after 24 months of ibrutinib treatment. This TCR was sampled from a human donor with chronic lymphocytic leukemia. CDR3 coding DNA: TGTGCCAGCAGTGACCCGGACAGGTCACTCTACGAGCAGTACTTC. It is translated as CASSDPDRSLYEQYF.